The rows below give T cell receptor beta chains drawn from one sample of a study of blood T cell repertoires in COVID-19. Clones were sequenced by immunoSEQ multiplex PCR, and TCRdb holds only the in-frame ones, with some missing. The sample carries under 400,000 clones, over 75% recorded once. Sequencing was done on a sample of peripheral blood. The receptors shown here come from a woman aged 25 to 45 with COVID-19, enrolled during active disease. Each CDR3 is given with its conserved first and last residue. D genes are given only for firm matches. Not every row has a clone size; where given, it reads once, few, many or a size class.

D gene: TRBD1; CDR3 length: 12; J gene: TRBJ2-7; clone size: NA; V gene: TRBV28; CDR3 protein: CASRQGDYEQYF; CDR3 DNA: TGTGCCAGCAGACAGGGGGATTACGAGCAGTACTTC
D gene: NA; CDR3 length: 13; J gene: TRBJ2-1; clone size: NA; V gene: TRBV28; CDR3 protein: CASSIIAWNEQFF; CDR3 DNA: TGTGCCAGCAGTATTATAGCGTGGAATGAGCAGTTCTTC
D gene: TRBD1; CDR3 length: 15; J gene: TRBJ1-6; clone size: NA; V gene: TRBV19; CDR3 protein: CASSADRVWNSPLHF; CDR3 DNA: TGTGCCAGTAGTGCGGACAGGGTCTGGAATTCACCCCTCCACTTT
D gene: NA; CDR3 length: 14; J gene: TRBJ1-5; clone size: NA; V gene: TRBV30; CDR3 protein: CAWSGAGWNQPQHF; CDR3 DNA: TGTGCCTGGAGTGGGGCAGGGTGGAATCAGCCCCAGCATTTT
D gene: NA; CDR3 length: 13; J gene: TRBJ2-1; clone size: NA; V gene: TRBV3-1/TRBV3-2; CDR3 protein: CASSQERGFEQFF; CDR3 DNA: TGTGCCAGCAGCCAAGAACGGGGGTTTGAGCAGTTCTTC
D gene: NA; CDR3 length: 15; J gene: TRBJ2-7; clone size: NA; V gene: TRBV18; CDR3 protein: CASSPTRGTNYEQYF; CDR3 DNA: TGTGCCAGCTCACCAACCAGAGGGACAAACTACGAGCAGTACTTC
D gene: TRBD2; CDR3 length: 16; J gene: TRBJ2-1; clone size: NA; V gene: TRBV24-1; CDR3 protein: CATSDRTSGSFYEQFF; CDR3 DNA: TGTGCCACCAGTGACCGGACTAGCGGGAGTTTTTATGAGCAGTTCTTC
D gene: TRBD2; CDR3 length: 14; J gene: TRBJ2-1; clone size: NA; V gene: TRBV14; CDR3 protein: CASSLERERSEQFF; CDR3 DNA: TGTGCCAGCAGCCTGGAGCGGGAACGTTCGGAGCAGTTCTTC
D gene: TRBD1; CDR3 length: 15; J gene: TRBJ1-5; clone size: NA; V gene: TRBV3-1/TRBV3-2; CDR3 protein: CASSRTDRARQPQHF; CDR3 DNA: TGTGCCAGCAGCCGGACGGACAGGGCTCGGCAGCCCCAGCATTTT
D gene: TRBD2; CDR3 length: 15; J gene: TRBJ2-4; clone size: NA; V gene: TRBV7-2; CDR3 protein: CASSLGSGRVNIQYF; CDR3 DNA: TGTGCCAGCAGCCTGGGTAGCGGGAGGGTAAACATTCAGTACTTC
D gene: NA; CDR3 length: 13; J gene: TRBJ2-1; clone size: NA; V gene: TRBV5-4; CDR3 protein: CASSLTGNAARFF; CDR3 DNA: TGTGCCAGCAGCTTAACCGGGAACGCTGCGAGGTTCTTC
D gene: TRBD1; CDR3 length: 15; J gene: TRBJ2-7; clone size: NA; V gene: TRBV4-1; CDR3 protein: CASSQGDRVPNEQYF; CDR3 DNA: TGCGCCAGCAGCCAAGGGGACAGGGTCCCGAACGAGCAGTACTTC
D gene: NA; CDR3 length: 12; J gene: TRBJ2-1; clone size: NA; V gene: TRBV27; CDR3 protein: CASSLPGNEQFF; CDR3 DNA: TGTGCCAGCAGTTTACCGGGGAATGAGCAGTTCTTC
D gene: TRBD1; CDR3 length: 14; J gene: TRBJ2-5; clone size: NA; V gene: TRBV6-5; CDR3 protein: CATPSRDRGETQYF; CDR3 DNA: TGTGCCACACCGTCCCGGGACAGGGGAGAGACCCAGTACTTC
D gene: NA; CDR3 length: 15; J gene: TRBJ2-1; clone size: NA; V gene: TRBV30; CDR3 protein: CAWSVLAGTYNEQFF; CDR3 DNA: TGTGCCTGGAGTGTACTCGCGGGGACCTACAATGAGCAGTTCTTC
D gene: NA; CDR3 length: 16; J gene: TRBJ1-6; clone size: NA; V gene: TRBV27; CDR3 protein: CASSWGPGAGGSPLHF; CDR3 DNA: TGTGCCAGCAGTTGGGGCCCAGGGGCGGGAGGGTCACCCCTCCACTTT
D gene: NA; CDR3 length: 15; J gene: TRBJ2-3; clone size: NA; V gene: TRBV5-4; CDR3 protein: CASSLGLRGGDTQYF; CDR3 DNA: TGTGCCAGCAGCTTGGGACTGAGAGGTGGAGATACGCAGTATTTT
D gene: TRBD1; CDR3 length: 19; J gene: TRBJ2-1; clone size: NA; V gene: TRBV23-1; CDR3 protein: CASSQPDRGPDISYNEQFF; CDR3 DNA: TGCGCCAGCAGTCAACCTGACAGGGGGCCCGACATCTCCTACAATGAGCAGTTCTTC
D gene: TRBD2; CDR3 length: 15; J gene: TRBJ2-5; clone size: NA; V gene: TRBV24-1; CDR3 protein: CATSDRLAGEETQYF; CDR3 DNA: TGTGCCACCAGTGATCGACTAGCGGGAGAGGAGACCCAGTACTTC
D gene: NA; CDR3 length: 19; J gene: TRBJ2-1; clone size: NA; V gene: TRBV21-1; CDR3 protein: CASICRDCVLFSSYNEQFF; CDR3 DNA: TGTGCCAGCATCTGCCGGGACTGTGTACTGTTTAGCTCCTACAATGAGCAGTTCTTC
D gene: NA; CDR3 length: 14; J gene: TRBJ1-4; clone size: NA; V gene: TRBV7-9; CDR3 protein: CASSPRPSGEKLFF; CDR3 DNA: TGTGCCAGCAGCCCACGGCCGTCAGGGGAAAAACTGTTTTTT
D gene: NA; CDR3 length: 15; J gene: TRBJ2-5; clone size: NA; V gene: TRBV4-3; CDR3 protein: CASSQEWGQQETQYF; CDR3 DNA: TGCGCCAGCAGCCAAGAGTGGGGCCAACAAGAGACCCAGTACTTC
D gene: NA; CDR3 length: 14; J gene: TRBJ1-4; clone size: NA; V gene: TRBV7-8; CDR3 protein: CASSLGALDEKLFF; CDR3 DNA: TGTGCCAGCAGCTTAGGGGCGTTAGATGAAAAACTGTTTTTT
D gene: TRBD1; CDR3 length: 16; J gene: TRBJ2-7; clone size: NA; V gene: TRBV4-3; CDR3 protein: CASSQDAGQGLAEQYF; CDR3 DNA: TGCGCCAGCAGCCAAGATGCAGGACAGGGCTTGGCCGAGCAGTACTTC
D gene: NA; CDR3 length: 15; J gene: TRBJ1-2; clone size: few; V gene: TRBV2; CDR3 protein: CASSEAGAPNYGYTF; CDR3 DNA: TGTGCCAGCAGTGAGGCAGGCGCCCCTAACTATGGCTACACCTTC
D gene: NA; CDR3 length: 14; J gene: TRBJ2-2; clone size: once; V gene: TRBV30; CDR3 protein: CAWSVLHFSGELFF; CDR3 DNA: TGTGCCTGGAGTGTACTCCACTTCTCCGGGGAGCTGTTTTTT
D gene: NA; CDR3 length: 18; J gene: TRBJ2-7; clone size: NA; V gene: TRBV15; CDR3 protein: CATSRDPRGRLLSYEQYF; CDR3 DNA: TGTGCCACCAGCAGAGATCCACGGGGTAGGTTGCTGAGTTACGAGCAGTACTTC
D gene: NA; CDR3 length: 16; J gene: TRBJ1-1; clone size: NA; V gene: TRBV19; CDR3 protein: CASSIVFGRGRTEAFF; CDR3 DNA: TGTGCCAGTAGTATAGTATTCGGGAGGGGGAGGACTGAAGCTTTCTTT
D gene: NA; CDR3 length: 16; J gene: TRBJ1-5; clone size: NA; V gene: TRBV5-1; CDR3 protein: CASSLQPSGANQPQHF; CDR3 DNA: TGCGCCAGCAGCTTACAGCCGTCAGGGGCGAATCAGCCCCAGCATTTT
D gene: NA; CDR3 length: 12; J gene: TRBJ1-3; clone size: NA; V gene: TRBV29-1; CDR3 protein: CSGLVAGNTIYF; CDR3 DNA: TGCAGCGGGCTGGTGGCCGGAAACACCATATATTTT
D gene: NA; CDR3 length: 14; J gene: TRBJ1-3; clone size: NA; V gene: TRBV28; CDR3 protein: CASSFRGAGNTIYF; CDR3 DNA: TGTGCCAGCAGTTTCAGGGGCGCTGGAAACACCATATATTTT
D gene: NA; CDR3 length: 11; J gene: TRBJ2-3; clone size: NA; V gene: TRBV27; CDR3 protein: CASGNRDTQYF; CDR3 DNA: TGTGCCAGCGGGAACAGGGATACGCAGTATTTT
D gene: TRBD2; CDR3 length: 15; J gene: TRBJ2-7; clone size: NA; V gene: TRBV14; CDR3 protein: CASSQGRREGDEQYF; CDR3 DNA: TGCGCCAGCAGCCAAGGACGGCGGGAGGGTGACGAGCAGTACTTC
D gene: TRBD2; CDR3 length: 17; J gene: TRBJ2-1; clone size: once; V gene: TRBV3-1/TRBV3-2; CDR3 protein: CASSQGGSGGTNNEQFF; CDR3 DNA: TGTGCCAGCAGCCAAGGGGGTAGCGGGGGGACGAACAATGAGCAGTTCTTC
D gene: TRBD2; CDR3 length: 16; J gene: TRBJ2-5; clone size: NA; V gene: TRBV5-1; CDR3 protein: CASSLGPSGRLETQYF; CDR3 DNA: TGCGCCAGCAGCTTGGGGCCTAGCGGGAGATTGGAGACCCAGTACTTC
D gene: NA; CDR3 length: 13; J gene: TRBJ2-7; clone size: NA; V gene: TRBV7-2; CDR3 protein: CASSHNRVAEQYF; CDR3 DNA: TGTGCCAGCAGCCACAACAGGGTTGCCGAGCAGTACTTC
D gene: TRBD2; CDR3 length: 16; J gene: TRBJ2-3; clone size: NA; V gene: TRBV19; CDR3 protein: CASSVLTSGSVDTQYF; CDR3 DNA: TGTGCCAGTAGTGTCTTGACTAGCGGGAGCGTTGATACGCAGTATTTT
D gene: NA; CDR3 length: 13; J gene: TRBJ2-2; clone size: NA; V gene: TRBV11-3; CDR3 protein: CASSLSPGRELFF; CDR3 DNA: TGTGCCAGCAGCTTATCGCCTGGGAGAGAGCTGTTTTTT
D gene: TRBD1; CDR3 length: 14; J gene: TRBJ2-7; clone size: many; V gene: TRBV7-9; CDR3 protein: CASSEPGQLYEQYF; CDR3 DNA: TGTGCCAGCAGCGAGCCGGGACAGCTGTACGAGCAGTACTTC
D gene: NA; CDR3 length: 15; J gene: TRBJ1-4; clone size: NA; V gene: TRBV9; CDR3 protein: CASSVQGLANEKLFF; CDR3 DNA: TGTGCCAGCTCCGTCCAGGGGCTGGCTAATGAAAAACTGTTTTTT
D gene: NA; CDR3 length: 18; J gene: TRBJ2-7; clone size: NA; V gene: TRBV21-1; CDR3 protein: CASSNGPNRDFSSYEQYF; CDR3 DNA: TGTGCCAGCAGCAATGGGCCGAACCGGGACTTCTCGTCCTACGAGCAGTACTTC
D gene: NA; CDR3 length: 13; J gene: TRBJ2-1; clone size: once; V gene: TRBV5-5; CDR3 protein: CASSYGSFPEQFF; CDR3 DNA: TGTGCCAGCAGCTATGGCTCCTTCCCTGAGCAGTTCTTC
D gene: NA; CDR3 length: 17; J gene: TRBJ1-4; clone size: NA; V gene: TRBV5-5; CDR3 protein: CASSLLPRAGANEKLFF; CDR3 DNA: TGTGCCAGCAGCTTGCTTCCGCGGGCCGGGGCTAATGAAAAACTGTTTTTT
D gene: NA; CDR3 length: 17; J gene: TRBJ2-7; clone size: once; V gene: TRBV4-1; CDR3 protein: CASSQRPLVRGSYEQYF; CDR3 DNA: TGCGCCAGCAGCCAAAGGCCCCTGGTCCGGGGTTCATACGAGCAGTACTTC